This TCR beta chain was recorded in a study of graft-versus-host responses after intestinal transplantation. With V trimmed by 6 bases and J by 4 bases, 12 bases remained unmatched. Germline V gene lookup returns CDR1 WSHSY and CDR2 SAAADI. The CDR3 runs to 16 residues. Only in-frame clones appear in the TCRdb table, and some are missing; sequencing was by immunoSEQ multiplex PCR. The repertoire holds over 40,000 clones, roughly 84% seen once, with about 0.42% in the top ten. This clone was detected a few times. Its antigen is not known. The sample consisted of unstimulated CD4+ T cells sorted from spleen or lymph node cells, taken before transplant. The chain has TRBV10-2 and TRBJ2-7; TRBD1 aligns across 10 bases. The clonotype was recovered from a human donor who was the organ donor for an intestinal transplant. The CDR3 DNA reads TGCGCCAGCAGGCGGGGACAGGGGAGGTCGTCGTACGAGCAGTACTTC. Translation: CASRRGQGRSSYEQYF.